What follows describes a single T cell receptor (beta chain). Its antigen is still unknown. This sample is drawn from a study of cytomegalovirus exposure and HLA in healthy donors. The study, taken as a whole, reports: There were 150 to 200 TCR beta chains listed as cytomegalovirus-associated. CMV antigen specificity was confirmed in vitro for a few CMV-associated chains.

The study ran its PCR with 60 Vbeta and 13 Jbeta primers. Some clones are missing from TCRdb's copy, which holds only in-frame ones; the method was immunoSEQ multiplex PCR. This table holds roughly 80,000 clones. CDR1 and CDR2 (germline): LNHDA, SQIVND (reference sequence). V gave up 5 bases and J gave up 4 bases, with 11 bases separating them. CDR3 length: 13 amino acids. The chain recombines TRBV19 with TRBJ1-1, with D possibly TRBD1 on 6 matching bases. The sequence derives from a woman aged 25-40 years in good health and CMV-seronegative. Sequenced material: PBMCs. CDR3 region: CASSQGWATEAFF. CDR3 DNA sequence: TGTGCCAGTAGTCAGGGGTGGGCCACTGAAGCTTTCTTT.